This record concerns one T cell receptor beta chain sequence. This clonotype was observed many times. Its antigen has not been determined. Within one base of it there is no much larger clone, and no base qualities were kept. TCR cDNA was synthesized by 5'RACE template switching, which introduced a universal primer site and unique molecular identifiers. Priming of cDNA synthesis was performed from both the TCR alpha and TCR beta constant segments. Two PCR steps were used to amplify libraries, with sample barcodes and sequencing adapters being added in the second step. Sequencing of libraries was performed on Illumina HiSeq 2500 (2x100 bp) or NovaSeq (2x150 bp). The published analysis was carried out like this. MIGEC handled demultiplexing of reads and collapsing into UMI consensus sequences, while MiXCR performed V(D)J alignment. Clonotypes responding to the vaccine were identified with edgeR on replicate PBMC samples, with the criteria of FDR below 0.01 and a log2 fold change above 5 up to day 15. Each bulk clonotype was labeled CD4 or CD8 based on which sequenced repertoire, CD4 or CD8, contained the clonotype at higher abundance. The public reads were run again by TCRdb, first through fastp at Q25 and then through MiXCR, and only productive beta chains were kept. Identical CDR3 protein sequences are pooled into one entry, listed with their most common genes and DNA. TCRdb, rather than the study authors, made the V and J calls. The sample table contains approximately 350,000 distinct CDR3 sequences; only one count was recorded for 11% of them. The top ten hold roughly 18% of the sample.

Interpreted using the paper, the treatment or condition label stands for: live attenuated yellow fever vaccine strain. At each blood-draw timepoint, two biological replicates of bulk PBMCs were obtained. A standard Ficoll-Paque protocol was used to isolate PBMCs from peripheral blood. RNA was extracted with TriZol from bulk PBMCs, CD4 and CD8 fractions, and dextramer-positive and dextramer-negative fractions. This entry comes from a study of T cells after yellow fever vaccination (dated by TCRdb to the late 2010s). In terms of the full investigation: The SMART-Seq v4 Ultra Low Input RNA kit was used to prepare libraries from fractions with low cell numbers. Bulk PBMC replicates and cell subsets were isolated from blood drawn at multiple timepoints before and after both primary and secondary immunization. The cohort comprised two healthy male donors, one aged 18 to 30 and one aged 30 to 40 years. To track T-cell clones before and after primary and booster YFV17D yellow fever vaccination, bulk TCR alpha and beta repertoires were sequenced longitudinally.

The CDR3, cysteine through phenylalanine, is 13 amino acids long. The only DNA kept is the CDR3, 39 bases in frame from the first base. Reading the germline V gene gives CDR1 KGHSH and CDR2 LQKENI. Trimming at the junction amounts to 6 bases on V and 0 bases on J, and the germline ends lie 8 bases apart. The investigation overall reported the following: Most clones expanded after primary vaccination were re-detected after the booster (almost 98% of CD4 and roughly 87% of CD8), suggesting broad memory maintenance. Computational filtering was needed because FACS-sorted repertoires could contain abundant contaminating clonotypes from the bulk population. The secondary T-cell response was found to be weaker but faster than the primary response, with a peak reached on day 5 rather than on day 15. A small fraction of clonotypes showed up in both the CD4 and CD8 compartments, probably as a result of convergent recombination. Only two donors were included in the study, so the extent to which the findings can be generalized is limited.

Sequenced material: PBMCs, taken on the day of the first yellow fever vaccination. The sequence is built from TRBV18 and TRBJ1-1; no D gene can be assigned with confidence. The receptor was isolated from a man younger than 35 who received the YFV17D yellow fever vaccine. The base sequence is TGTGCCAGCTCTCCGGACCTGAACACTGAAGCTTTCTTT. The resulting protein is CASSPDLNTEAFF.